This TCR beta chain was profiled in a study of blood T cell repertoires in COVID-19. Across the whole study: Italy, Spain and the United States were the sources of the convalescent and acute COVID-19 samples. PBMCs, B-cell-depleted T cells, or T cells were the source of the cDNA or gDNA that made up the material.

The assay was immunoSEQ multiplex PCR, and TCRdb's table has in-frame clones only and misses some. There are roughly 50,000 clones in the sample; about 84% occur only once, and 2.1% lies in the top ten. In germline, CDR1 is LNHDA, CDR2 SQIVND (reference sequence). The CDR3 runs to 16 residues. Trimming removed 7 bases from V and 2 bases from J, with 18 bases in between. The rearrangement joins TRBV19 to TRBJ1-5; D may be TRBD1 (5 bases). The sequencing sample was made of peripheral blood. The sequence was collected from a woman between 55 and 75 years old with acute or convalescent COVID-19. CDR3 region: CASKLQTVFGNQPQHF. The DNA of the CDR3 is TGTGCCAGTAAATTACAGACAGTCTTTGGCAATCAGCCCCAGCATTTT. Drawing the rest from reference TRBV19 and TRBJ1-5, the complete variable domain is DGGITQSPKYLFRKEGQNVTLSCEQNLNHDAMYWYRQDPGQGLRLIYYSQIVNDFQKGDIAEGYSVSREKKESFPLTVTSAQKNPTAFYLCASKLQTVFGNQPQHFGDGTRLSIL.